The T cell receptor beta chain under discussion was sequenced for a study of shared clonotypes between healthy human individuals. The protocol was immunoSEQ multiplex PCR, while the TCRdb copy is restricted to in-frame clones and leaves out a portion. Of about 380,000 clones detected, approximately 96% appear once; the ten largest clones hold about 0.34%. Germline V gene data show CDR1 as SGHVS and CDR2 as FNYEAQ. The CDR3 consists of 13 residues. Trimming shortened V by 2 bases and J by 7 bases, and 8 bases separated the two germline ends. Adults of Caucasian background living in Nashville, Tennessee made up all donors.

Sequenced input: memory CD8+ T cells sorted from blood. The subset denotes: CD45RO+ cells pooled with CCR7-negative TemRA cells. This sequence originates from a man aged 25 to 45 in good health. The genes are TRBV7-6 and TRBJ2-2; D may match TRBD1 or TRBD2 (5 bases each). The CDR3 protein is CASSLTGLGELFF. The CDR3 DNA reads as TGTGCCAGCAGCTTAACGGGGCTCGGGGAGCTGTTTTTT.